The 18 T cell receptor beta chains listed next were all sequenced from one sample in a study of response to subunit inactivated influenza vaccine (dated by TCRdb to 2016 to 2019). Receptor amplification or capture employed RT-PCR. Sequencing instrument: Illumina HiSeq 2500. The raw public reads went through TCRdb reprocessing: fastp at Q25, MiXCR clone calling, in-frame beta chains kept. Identical CDR3 protein sequences are pooled into one entry, listed with their most common genes and DNA. Present in this sample are around 650,000 distinct CDR3 sequences, around 16% of which were seen just once. The ten largest clones add up to under 14% of the sample. This specimen consisted of PBMCs from blood, obtained 11 to 12 days after vaccination. The receptors stem from a man between 50 and 59 years old who received an inactivated influenza vaccine. Donor details come from another sample of the same person, matched by shared clones.

Details on this clonotype: The junction differs from germline at one of its ends, possibly a read error. The chain links TRBV7-9 to TRBJ2-1; D is undetermined. Germline V gene sequence: CDR1 SEHNR, CDR2 FQNEAQ (reference sequence). This CDR3 is 15 amino acids long. The chain's CDR3 is CGSSPPQELFHEQFF. For the CDR3, the DNA is TGTGGCAGCAGCCCCCCCCAGGAATTGTTTCATGAGCAGTTCTTC.

This clonotype was observed a handful of times. This chain joins TRBV20-1 and TRBJ1-5; D unclear. Trimming took 6 bases from V and 3 from J, leaving 12 bases between them. Germline V CDR1 and CDR2: DFQATT, SNEGSKA (reference sequence). The CDR3 extends over 13 amino acids. Written as DNA, the CDR3 is TGCAGTGCAGCCTCCAGTCTCAATCAGCCCCAGCATTTT. It codes for CSAASSLNQPQHF.

This chain joins TRBV27 and TRBJ1-2; D is unclear. CDR3 length: 16 amino acids. Germline loops: CDR1 MNHEY, CDR2 SMNVEV (reference sequence). The V and J ends lost 7 bases and 3 bases respectively, with 21 bases between them. The CDR3 protein is CASTPFWADNHYGYTF. The CDR3 DNA sequence: TGTGCCAGCACCCCATTTTGGGCAGACAATCACTATGGCTACACCTTC.

This clonotype turned up a few times. A read error is possible here, since a much larger clone lies one base away. The chain is built from TRBV20-1 and TRBJ2-2; D gene uncertain. The CDR3 loop spans 17 amino acids. Germline loops: CDR1 DFQATT, CDR2 SNEGSKA (reference sequence). CDR3 DNA sequence: TGCTGTGCTAGAGATAGCACACCCCAAACGATCACCGGGGAGCTGTTTTTT. Translation: CCARDSTPQTITGELFF.

The chain joins TRBV6-9 to TRBJ1-1; D is uncertain. In germline, CDR1 is MNHGY, CDR2 SVAAGI. V lost 1 base and J lost 4, with 10 bases in between. CDR3 length equals 14 residues. CDR3 DNA sequence: TGTGCCAGCAGTTATTTGGTAGATGGCACTGAAGCTTTCTTT. Translation: CASSYLVDGTEAFF.

This clonotype showed up just a few times. The chain has TRBV6-2 or TRBV6-3 and TRBJ1-5; D is unclear. In germline, CDR1 is MNHEY, CDR2 SVGEGT. The V and J ends lost 7 bases and 9 bases respectively, with 16 bases between them. The CDR3 totals 13 residues. In nucleotides, the CDR3 is TGTGCCAGCACCGGACCTGCTCCGGGGCCCCAGCATTTT. Translation: CASTGPAPGPQHF.

This clonotype was detected a few times. The chain joins TRBV4-2 to TRBJ2-7; no clear D gene. Germline CDR1 reads LGHNA; CDR2 reads YNFKEQ. V lost 0 bases and J 2 bases, leaving 11 bases between the germline ends. This CDR3 is 15 amino acids long. CDR3 DNA: TGTGCCAGCAGCCAAGAGTCCCAGACACCCTACGAGCAGTACTTC. This sequence encodes CASSQESQTPYEQYF.

This chain uses TRBV7-2 with TRBJ1-2; D uncertain. Germline loops: CDR1 SGHTA, CDR2 FQGNSA. CDR3 length equals 13 residues. V lost 2 bases and J lost 2, with 6 bases in between. In DNA, the CDR3 is TGTGCCAGCAGCTTACAGAAGAACTATGGCTACACCTTC. Its translation is CASSLQKNYGYTF.

The rearrangement joins TRBV10-2 to TRBJ2-3; D is unresolved. The CDR3 consists of 16 residues. The V end lost 7 bases, the J end lost 4 bases, and 21 bases lay between the germline ends. Germline loops: CDR1 WSHSY, CDR2 SAAADI. The CDR3 nucleotides are TGCGCCAGCACTAACGAACTTAGCACGGACCCAGATACGCAGTATTTT. The encoded protein is CASTNELSTDPDTQYF.

This clonotype was seen more than once but under ten times. J is TRBJ2-1 and V is TRBV11-2, with a weak D call TRBD2 (5 bases). The CDR3 runs to 16 residues. Trimming removed 5 bases from V and 2 bases from J, with 16 bases in between. Per the germline V gene, CDR1 is SGHAT and CDR2 is FQNNGV. For the CDR3, the DNA is TGTGCCAGCAGCGTAGGGAGCCTTTCAACCTACAATGAGCAGTTCTTC. Translated: CASSVGSLSTYNEQFF.

This clonotype was counted between two and nine times. J is TRBJ2-1 and V is TRBV24-1; TRBD2 matches 10 bases. The V segment lost 5 bases and the J segment 13 bases; nucleotides outside the gene matches: 7. This CDR3 spans 13 amino acids. Germline CDR1 and CDR2: KGHDR and SFDVKD. CDR3 nucleotide sequence: TGTGCCACCAGTGGCAATAGCGGGGGGACTCAGTTCTTC. Amino acids: CATSGNSGGTQFF.

V and J are TRBV15 and TRBJ2-7; a possible D gene is TRBD2 (5 bases). The CDR3 sequence is 15 residues long. Trimming removed 3 bases at V and 6 bases at J, with 18 bases between. Germline CDR1 LNHNV, CDR2 YYDKDF (reference sequence). Here the CDR3 reads CATSRRGFRGGEQYF. The CDR3 DNA reads TGTGCCACCAGCAGGCGAGGGTTTCGCGGAGGCGAGCAGTACTTC. The full variable domain, with the rest looked up from reference TRBV15 and TRBJ2-7, is DAMVIQNPRYQVTQFGKPVTLSCSQTLNHNVMYWYQQKSSQAPKLLFHYYDKDFNNEADTPDNFQSRRPNTSFCFLDIRSPGLGDTAMYLCATSRRGFRGGEQYFGPGTRLTVT.

The CDR3 here is CASIDLQGKADTQYF. The CDR3 DNA follows: TGTGCCAGCATCGACTTACAGGGGAAGGCAGATACGCAGTATTTT. The chain couples TRBV7-8 to TRBJ2-3; 7 bases are a match to TRBD1. The germline CDR1 and CDR2 sequences are SGHVS and FQNEAQ. This CDR3 spans 15 amino acids. The trim removed 7 bases at V and 4 bases at J, leaving 11 bases unmatched.

This clonotype was recorded at least ten times. J is TRBJ2-1 and V is TRBV12-3 or TRBV12-4; 13 positions agree with TRBD2. V lost 4 bases, J lost 9 bases, and 6 bases stayed unmatched. This CDR3 comprises 15 residues. The CDR3 region has the DNA TGTGCCAGCAGTTACGGGACTAGCGGGGCGGTTGAGCAGTTCTTC. Encoded protein: CASSYGTSGAVEQFF.

The chain has TRBV7-9 and TRBJ2-2; D is ambiguous. The length of the CDR3 is 16 residues. The germline CDR1 and CDR2 sequences are SEHNR and FQNEAQ (reference sequence). The V end lost 4 bases, the J end lost 0 bases, and 12 bases lay between the germline ends. The CDR3 DNA reads TGTGCCAGCAGCTCTACCGGCCGTTCGAACACCGGGGAGCTGTTTTTT. It codes for CASSSTGRSNTGELFF.

The V gene is TRBV30, the J gene TRBJ2-3; tentative D call: TRBD2 (5 bases). V lost 3 bases and J 2 bases, leaving 12 bases between the germline ends. This CDR3 spans 14 amino acids. Germline values: CDR1 GTSNPN, CDR2 SVGIG (reference sequence). CDR3 nucleotide sequence: TGTGCCTGGAGCTTGAGCGGTATCACAGATACGCAGTATTTT. Translation gives CAWSLSGITDTQYF.

This clonotype was found a few times. This chain uses TRBV24-1 with TRBJ2-3; either TRBD1 or TRBD2 may fit D (5 bases each). Trimming removed 4 bases from V and 0 bases from J, with 16 bases in between. The CDR3 is made up of 17 amino acids. Looked up from germline, CDR1 is KGHDR and CDR2 is SFDVKD. CDR3 in DNA: TGTGCCACCAGTGACCCGGGGCCGAGGGGTAGCACAGATACGCAGTATTTT. It specifies CATSDPGPRGSTDTQYF.

This clonotype was seen at least ten times. This CDR3 reads CASSEQRVSSYNEQFF. DNA for the CDR3: TGTGCCAGCAGTGAACAGCGGGTGAGCTCCTACAATGAGCAGTTCTTC. The genes are TRBV2 and TRBJ2-1; D might be TRBD2 (6 bases). The germline V gene encodes CDR1 SNHLY and CDR2 FYNNEI. The CDR3 is 16 residues long. V lost 2 bases and J 0 bases, leaving 11 bases between the germline ends.